This T cell receptor (beta chain) was recorded in a study of cytomegalovirus exposure and HLA in healthy donors. Overall study: Approximately 190 million T cells yielded more than 95 million unique TCR beta sequences, as an earlier analysis found.

The PCR used 60 Vbeta and 13 Jbeta primers. TCRdb keeps only in-frame clones here, not all; method: immunoSEQ multiplex PCR. The sample includes approximately 100,000 clones, 82% of them seen just once. This clone was detected a few times. The V and J ends lost 3 bases and 5 bases respectively, with 14 bases between them. This CDR3 has 16 residues. The germline CDR1 and CDR2 sequences are SGHTA and FQGNSA. The receptor's source is a man in his forties or fifties in good health and CMV-seronegative. The sample comprised PBMCs. The chain has TRBV7-2 and TRBJ1-6; tentative D call: TRBD1 (5 bases). The CDR3 nucleotides read TGTGCCAGCAGCTTTTCAGGGCCATTTAATAATTCACCCCTCCACTTT. This translates into CASSFSGPFNNSPLHF. Together with reference TRBV7-2 and TRBJ1-6, the CDR3 gives the full variable domain: GAGVSQSPSNKVTEKGKDVELRCDPISGHTALYWYRQSLGQGLEFLIYFQGNSAPDKSGLPSDRFSAERTGGSVSTLTIQRTQQEDSAVYLCASSFSGPFNNSPLHFGNGTRLTVT.